This entry describes one TCR beta chain. The sample is drawn from a study of OX40 agonist ivuxolimab in advanced cancers. The table came from immunoSEQ multiplex PCR; TCRdb's copy has only in-frame clones and leaves some out. This sample yields under 50,000 clones, of which 88% are seen a single time; less than 4% belongs to the top ten. The V end was cut by 0 bases, the J end by 3 bases, with 9 bases between. Germline assignment: CDR1 SGHKS and CDR2 YYEKEE (reference sequence). This CDR3 has 15 amino acids. The V and J genes are TRBV5-5 and TRBJ2-2, with D unresolved. This specimen was CD4+ or CD8+ T cells sorted from blood, taken in a trial of the OX40 agonist ivuxolimab. The TCR comes from an adult with an advanced solid tumor such as melanoma, head and neck, liver or kidney cancer. In nucleotides, the CDR3 is TGTGCCAGCAGCTTGGCCATGGTTGACACCGGGGAGCTGTTTTTT. Its translation: CASSLAMVDTGELFF.